This is a list of T cell receptor beta chains from one sample in a study of Ad26.COV2.S vaccination and SARS-CoV-2 variants. TCRdb's table, derived via immunoSEQ multiplex PCR, lists solely in-frame clones and lacks some. The sample holds some 330,000 clones; 90% are singletons and the top ten take over 5%. Here the sequenced sample was peripheral blood, taken in a trial of Ad26.COV2.S vaccine versus placebo. The receptor source for this set is a person aged 18-65 years who received the Ad26.COV2.S COVID-19 vaccine or a placebo. CDR3s include the opening cysteine and the closing phenylalanine or tryptophan. D genes are given only for firm matches. Size tells how often a clone was seen (once, few, many) or the class of an expanded clone, and some rows leave it out.

-	TRBV12-3/TRBV12-4	-	TRBJ2-7	TGTGCCAGCAGTTTAGGGGGGCCCTACGAGCAGTACTTC	CASSLGGPYEQYF
-	TRBV6-5	TRBD1	TRBJ1-1	TGTGCCAGCAGTCCCGGACAGGGATGGGAAGCTTTCTTT	CASSPGQGWEAFF
-	TRBV5-1	-	TRBJ2-1	TGCGCCAGCAGCCCTTTTTCTCTCGCGGGGTACAATGAGCAGTTCTTC	CASSPFSLAGYNEQFF
once	TRBV15	-	TRBJ1-1	TGTGCCACCAGCAGAGTGGTGCACACTGAAGCTTTCTTT	CATSRVVHTEAFF
-	TRBV19	TRBD2	TRBJ2-3	TGTGCCAGTAAATCTCTGCTAGCGGCTACCACAGATACGCAGTATTTT	CASKSLLAATTDTQYF
-	TRBV6-2/TRBV6-3	-	TRBJ2-5	TGTGCCAGCAGTTACGTTGGGGGCGCAGGGGAGACCCAGTACTTC	CASSYVGGAGETQYF
-	TRBV5-1	-	TRBJ2-5	TGCGCCAGCAGCCCCTCAGGGGGGTACCAAGAGACCCAGTACTTC	CASSPSGGYQETQYF
-	TRBV5-1	-	TRBJ1-2	TGCGCCAGCAGCTTGGGGGCAGGGGACTATGGCTACACCTTC	CASSLGAGDYGYTF
-	TRBV19	-	TRBJ2-1	TGTGCCAGTACCCAAGGGTACAATGAGCAGTTCTTC	CASTQGYNEQFF
-	TRBV7-9	-	TRBJ1-1	TGTGCCAGCAGCCGCCCGGGGGGGGCTAGCACTGAAGCTTTCTTT	CASSRPGGASTEAFF
-	TRBV6-5	-	TRBJ1-5	TGTGCCAGCAGTTACTCGAGAAAGGGAAGCAATCAGCCCCAGCATTTT	CASSYSRKGSNQPQHF
-	TRBV7-2	TRBD2	TRBJ2-1	TGTGCCAGCAGCCACGGGACTAGCTATGAGCAGTTCTTC	CASSHGTSYEQFF
-	TRBV7-9	-	TRBJ2-7	TGTGCCAGCAGCGGTTCGGGCCTGGGGGCCTTGGAGCAGTACTTC	CASSGSGLGALEQYF
-	TRBV7-9	-	TRBJ1-3	TGTGCCAGCAGCCCCCCGGGGAGCTCTGGAAACACCATATATTTT	CASSPPGSSGNTIYF
-	TRBV4-3	-	TRBJ1-3	TGCGCCAGCAGCCAAGGGGCTGCCTCTGGAAACACCATATATTTT	CASSQGAASGNTIYF
-	TRBV11-3	-	TRBJ2-1	TGTGCCAGCAGCTTAGCGGGAAGCTCCTACAATGAGCAGTTCTTC	CASSLAGSSYNEQFF
once	TRBV30	-	TRBJ1-1	TGTGCTCACAGCAGGGACTTGACGAACACTGAAGCTTTCTTT	CAHSRDLTNTEAFF
-	TRBV11-1	TRBD2	TRBJ2-3	TGTGCCAGCAGCATTTTAGCGGGAGGAACGCCAGATACGCAGTATTTT	CASSILAGGTPDTQYF
-	TRBV12-5	-	TRBJ2-1	TGTGCTAGTGCCCAACCCCTTGGCTCCTACAATGAGCAGTTCTTC	CASAQPLGSYNEQFF
-	TRBV7-8	-	TRBJ2-7	TGTGCCAGCAGCGACGCGGGGGCGCGATCCTACGAGCAGTACTTC	CASSDAGARSYEQYF
-	TRBV12-3/TRBV12-4	-	TRBJ2-1	TGTGCCAGCAGTTGGGACCCTTACAATGAGCAGTTCTTC	CASSWDPYNEQFF
-	TRBV7-3	-	TRBJ2-5	TGTGCCAGCAGCTTACCGGGGCAAGAGACCCAGTACTTC	CASSLPGQETQYF